This is a list of T cell receptor beta chains from one sample in a study of pediatric ulcerative colitis. The data were produced by immunoSEQ multiplex PCR, yet TCRdb's version contains in-frame clones alone and is incomplete. The sample consists of roughly 30,000 clones, around 80% of them appearing once. The sample was blood. The source of these receptors is a boy younger than 18 with severe ulcerative colitis. The CDR3 runs from the conserved cysteine through the conserved F or W. Fields, in order: D gene, V gene, clone size, J gene, CDR3 protein, CDR3 DNA. The D gene is left open where the match is weak. Some rows have no size entry. The others give once, few or many, or a class for an expanded clone.

-	TRBV6-6	-	TRBJ2-7	CASTDDYEQYF	TGTGCCAGCACCGATGACTACGAGCAGTACTTC
TRBD1	TRBV9	-	TRBJ2-4	CASSVEGQGAIQYF	TGTGCCAGCAGCGTAGAAGGACAGGGAGCGATTCAGTACTTC
TRBD1	TRBV5-1	-	TRBJ2-7	CASSSDGQGSVEQYF	TGCGCCAGCAGCTCCGATGGACAGGGATCGGTCGAGCAGTACTTC
TRBD1	TRBV7-8	-	TRBJ1-5	CASSTDRRGQPQHF	TGTGCCAGCAGCACGGACAGGAGGGGTCAGCCCCAGCATTTT
TRBD1	TRBV4-1	few	TRBJ1-2	CASSPDRGIYGYTF	TGCGCCAGCAGCCCGGACAGGGGTATCTATGGCTACACCTTC
-	TRBV7-2	-	TRBJ1-1	CASSFGRAILMNTEAFF	TGTGCCAGCAGCTTCGGCAGGGCTATTCTTATGAACACTGAAGCTTTCTTT
-	TRBV7-6	-	TRBJ2-3	CASSLVGADTQYF	TGTGCCAGCAGCTTAGTGGGGGCAGATACGCAGTATTTT
TRBD2	TRBV11-3	-	TRBJ2-1	CASSLVRGLAGCNEQFF	TGTGCCAGCAGCTTAGTTAGGGGACTAGCGGGGTGCAATGAGCAGTTCTTC
-	TRBV13	-	TRBJ2-7	CASRQAPSYEQYF	TGTGCCAGCAGACAAGCCCCCTCCTACGAGCAGTACTTC
-	TRBV12-5	-	TRBJ1-2	CASGLVLLRGDYGYTF	TGTGCTAGTGGTTTGGTACTACTTCGGGGCGACTATGGCTACACCTTC
TRBD1	TRBV9	once	TRBJ1-2	CASSLGTGGHYGYTF	TGTGCCAGCAGCTTAGGGACAGGGGGCCACTATGGCTACACCTTC
TRBD1	TRBV6-5	-	TRBJ1-4	CASSYQGQGGKLFF	TGTGCCAGCAGTTATCAGGGACAGGGGGGAAAACTGTTTTTT
TRBD1	TRBV12-5	-	TRBJ2-1	CASGLWGQGIYNEQFF	TGTGCTAGTGGTTTGTGGGGACAGGGGATCTACAATGAGCAGTTCTTC
TRBD1	TRBV7-2	-	TRBJ1-3	CASSPNQGAGNTIYF	TGTGCCAGCAGCCCGAATCAGGGGGCCGGAAACACCATATATTTT
-	TRBV5-4	-	TRBJ2-2	CASSLGQLNTGELFF	TGTGCCAGCAGCTTGGGACAGCTGAACACCGGGGAGCTGTTTTTT
TRBD1	TRBV27	-	TRBJ1-5	CASSFTGTGNQPQHF	TGTGCCAGCAGTTTCACCGGGACAGGAAATCAGCCCCAGCATTTT
TRBD1	TRBV7-9	few	TRBJ1-3	CASSGETGFGNTIYF	TGTGCCAGCAGCGGAGAGACAGGGTTTGGAAACACCATATATTTT
TRBD1	TRBV27	-	TRBJ2-4	CASLDRVVNIQYF	TGTGCCAGCCTTGACAGGGTTGTAAACATTCAGTACTTC
TRBD2	TRBV6-5	-	TRBJ2-3	CASSWGTSGGKQYF	TGTGCCAGCAGCTGGGGGACTAGCGGGGGAAAGCAGTATTTT
-	TRBV13	-	TRBJ1-1	CASSSEGAEAFF	TGTGCCAGCAGCTCCGAGGGGGCTGAAGCTTTCTTT